These T cell receptor beta chains were read from a single sample in a study of T-cell reconstitution after alpha-beta-depleted transplantation in children. TCRdb processed the PCR reads anew with MiXCR; each CDR3 protein has one entry. The profile shows 200,000 to 250,000 distinct CDR3 sequences, 7.5% to 9.5% of them singletons. The material sequenced was PBMCs, mostly from graft donor cells, taken 180 days after TCRalphabeta/CD19-depleted stem cell transplant. Receptors were obtained from a male patient between 10 and 17 years old who had a stem cell transplant for acute lymphoblastic leukemia, so the T cells may come from the graft donor. The CDR3 runs from the conserved cysteine through the conserved F or W. The order of the fields is clone size, D gene, V gene, J gene, CDR3 DNA, CDR3 protein. D genes are given only for firm matches. Clone size is not always given. Where it is, it says once, few, many or a class for expanded clones.

many	NA	TRBV21-1	TRBJ1-4	TGTGCCAGCAGCAAATGGGGGACAGCAACTAATGAAAAACTGTTTTTT	CASSKWGTATNEKLFF
few	TRBD2	TRBV20-1	TRBJ2-5	TGCAGTTCGACCGGGACTAGCGGGAAGGGGGCACAAGAGACCCAGTACTTC	CSSTGTSGKGAQETQYF
many	NA	TRBV6-6	TRBJ2-3	TGTGCCAGCGGGGCTTACACAGATACGCAGTATTTT	CASGAYTDTQYF
many	NA	TRBV15	TRBJ2-3	TGTGCCACCAGCAGAGAGGGGGATACGCAGTATTTT	CATSREGDTQYF
many	NA	TRBV4-3	TRBJ2-1	TGCGCCAGCAGCCAAGATAGGGGGGCGAGGTACAATGAGCAGTTCTTC	CASSQDRGARYNEQFF
many	TRBD2	TRBV19	TRBJ2-1	TGTGCCAGTAGTGAGTATAGGGCGGTAGCGGGAGGCCCTTACAATGAGCAGTTCTTC	CASSEYRAVAGGPYNEQFF
many	TRBD2	TRBV5-1	TRBJ2-5	TGCGCCAGCAGCTTGGATGGACTAGCGGGAGAGACCCAGTACTTC	CASSLDGLAGETQYF
many	NA	TRBV5-1	TRBJ1-2	TGCGCCAGTCGACAGGAGGATGGCTACACCTTC	CASRQEDGYTF
many	TRBD1	TRBV29-1	TRBJ2-7	TGCAGCGCTTTGACAGGGCTAAGCTCCTACGAGCAGTACTTC	CSALTGLSSYEQYF
many	NA	TRBV28	TRBJ1-3	TGTGCCAGCAGTTTACTTTTGAGCTCTGGAAACACCATATATTTT	CASSLLLSSGNTIYF
many	NA	TRBV4-3	TRBJ2-2	TGCGCCAGCAGCGGGGGACTGGGCCAGACCGGGGAGCTGTTTTTT	CASSGGLGQTGELFF
many	NA	TRBV12-3/TRBV12-4	TRBJ1-2	TGTGCCAGCAGTTTACCTTGGGGTCCTAACTATGGCTACACCTTC	CASSLPWGPNYGYTF
NA	NA	TRBV4-2	TRBJ1-5	TGTGCCAGCAGCCCCTGGCAATTCGGCGGTCACAATCAGCCCCAGCATTTT	CASSPWQFGGHNQPQHF
many	NA	TRBV6-4	TRBJ2-6	TGTGCCAGCAGTGACTCAACCTCTGGGGCCAACGTCCTGACTTTC	CASSDSTSGANVLTF
many	NA	TRBV20-1	TRBJ2-6	TGCAGTGCTAGTGCTCGCGGGATCTCTGGGGCCAACGTCCTGACTTTC	CSASARGISGANVLTF
many	NA	TRBV5-1	TRBJ1-2	TGCGCCAGCAGCCGGCCGGAGGTGAACTATGGCTACACCTTC	CASSRPEVNYGYTF
many	NA	TRBV11-2	TRBJ2-5	TGTGCCAGCAGCTTAGTGGTAGCCCGGGAGACCCAGTACTTC	CASSLVVARETQYF
many	TRBD1	TRBV6-1	TRBJ2-6	TGTGCCAGCAGTGCGACCCGGGACAGGGTTGACGTCCTGACTTTC	CASSATRDRVDVLTF
many	NA	TRBV28	TRBJ2-2	TGTGCCAGCAGTTTTAACAGGTTGACCGGGGAGCTGTTTTTT	CASSFNRLTGELFF
many	TRBD1	TRBV12-3/TRBV12-4	TRBJ1-2	TGTGCCAGCAGCGATCCAGGACAGGGCAAAAACTATGGCTACACCTTC	CASSDPGQGKNYGYTF
few	TRBD2	TRBV19	TRBJ2-1	TGTGCCAGTAGTCCCTCACTAGCGCGGGCCTACAATGAGCAGTTCTTC	CASSPSLARAYNEQFF
few	TRBD1	TRBV12-5	TRBJ1-5	TGTGCTAGTGGTTTGGTACCGGTTGGACAGGGGGCGAATAGCAATCAGCCCCAGCATTTT	CASGLVPVGQGANSNQPQHF
many	TRBD1	TRBV7-2	TRBJ1-2	TGTGCCAGCAGCCCGACAGGGGGCAGGGGCTACACCTTC	CASSPTGGRGYTF
many	NA	TRBV20-1	TRBJ1-4	TGCAGTGCTACTTTACTGGAAAAACTGTTTTTT	CSATLLEKLFF
many	NA	TRBV6-1	TRBJ2-1	TGTGCCAGCAGTCGCCGGGCCTACTCCTACAATGAGCAGTTCTTC	CASSRRAYSYNEQFF
many	TRBD1	TRBV4-3	TRBJ2-1	TGCGCCAGCAGCCTCTTGGGCGGACAGGGCGAGATCTTC	CASSLLGGQGEIF
many	TRBD1	TRBV20-1	TRBJ2-7	TGCAGTGCCACCGGACAGGGGGGCTACGAGCAGTACTTC	CSATGQGGYEQYF
many	NA	TRBV28	TRBJ2-1	TGTGCCACCCGGCGTTACAATGAGCAGTTCTTC	CATRRYNEQFF
many	NA	TRBV12-3/TRBV12-4	TRBJ2-5	TGTGCCAGCAGTTTAGCGCCAAGCTTAGGTGGCCAAGAGACCCAGTACTTC	CASSLAPSLGGQETQYF
many	TRBD2	TRBV29-1	TRBJ2-2	TGCAGCGTTTCGCGGGAGGGGGACACCGGGGAGCTGTTTTTT	CSVSREGDTGELFF
many	NA	TRBV27	TRBJ1-1	TGTGCCAGCAGTCTTAAGACTCCGGGGAACACTGAAGCTTTCTTT	CASSLKTPGNTEAFF
many	NA	TRBV20-1	TRBJ2-7	TGCAGTGCTACCGCCAGGGGACGAGAAGCAGTTAGGTCCTACGAGCAGTACTTC	CSATARGREAVRSYEQYF
few	NA	TRBV20-1	TRBJ2-7	TGCAGTGCTAGAGATCCAGGGACGGGCTCCTACGAGCAGTACTTC	CSARDPGTGSYEQYF
many	NA	TRBV9	TRBJ2-2	TGTGCCAGCAGCGTATCACAGGTGCCCGGGGAGCTGTTTTTT	CASSVSQVPGELFF
many	TRBD1	TRBV9	TRBJ2-1	TGTGCCAGCAGCGCCCCCTGGACAGGGGACAATGAGCAGTTCTTC	CASSAPWTGDNEQFF
many	TRBD1	TRBV15	TRBJ2-7	TGTGCCACCAGCAGAGATCTCGGGACAGGGCTCGAGCAGTACTTC	CATSRDLGTGLEQYF
many	NA	TRBV20-1	TRBJ2-7	TGCAGTGCTAGACGGGGGACAGAGAGCTCCTACGAGCAGTACTTC	CSARRGTESSYEQYF
many	TRBD1	TRBV7-3	TRBJ2-7	TGTGCCAGCAGCTTATTCGGGACAGGGACCTACGAGCAGTACTTC	CASSLFGTGTYEQYF
many	NA	TRBV5-6	TRBJ2-3	TGTGCCAGCAGCTTATGGACGTATTCTAGCACAGATACGCAGTATTTT	CASSLWTYSSTDTQYF